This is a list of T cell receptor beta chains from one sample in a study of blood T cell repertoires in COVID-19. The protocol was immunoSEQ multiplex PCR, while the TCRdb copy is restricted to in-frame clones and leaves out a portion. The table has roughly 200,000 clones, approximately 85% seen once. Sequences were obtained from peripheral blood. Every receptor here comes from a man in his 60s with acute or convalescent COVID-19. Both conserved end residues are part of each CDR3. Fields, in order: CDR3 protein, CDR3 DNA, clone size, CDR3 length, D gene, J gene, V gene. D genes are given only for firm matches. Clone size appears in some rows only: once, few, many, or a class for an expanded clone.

CDR3 protein: CASSLSTSGIMLSYNEQFF; CDR3 DNA: TGTGCCAGCAGTTTATCGACTAGCGGGATCATGCTTTCCTACAATGAGCAGTTCTTC; clone size: -; CDR3 length: 19; D gene: TRBD2; J gene: TRBJ2-1; V gene: TRBV27
CDR3 protein: CASSEQGTYEQYF; CDR3 DNA: TGTGCCAGCAGTGAACAGGGAACCTACGAGCAGTACTTC; clone size: -; CDR3 length: 13; D gene: -; J gene: TRBJ2-7; V gene: TRBV2
CDR3 protein: CATRRPENNYGYTF; CDR3 DNA: TGTGCAACCCGGAGACCAGAAAATAACTATGGCTACACCTTC; clone size: once; CDR3 length: 14; D gene: -; J gene: TRBJ1-2; V gene: TRBV6-5
CDR3 protein: CASSLAPSGSGAYNEQFF; CDR3 DNA: TGTGCCAGCAGCTTAGCGCCTAGCGGGTCTGGGGCCTACAATGAGCAGTTCTTC; clone size: -; CDR3 length: 18; D gene: TRBD2; J gene: TRBJ2-1; V gene: TRBV7-6
CDR3 protein: CASSVAGGSPEQFF; CDR3 DNA: TGTGCCAGCAGCGTAGCGGGCGGGAGCCCTGAGCAGTTCTTC; clone size: -; CDR3 length: 14; D gene: TRBD2; J gene: TRBJ2-1; V gene: TRBV9
CDR3 protein: CASSLQGGNYGYTF; CDR3 DNA: TGTGCCAGCAGCCTTCAGGGGGGAAACTATGGCTACACCTTC; clone size: -; CDR3 length: 14; D gene: TRBD1; J gene: TRBJ1-2; V gene: TRBV7-9
CDR3 protein: CASSSPTVRAETQYF; CDR3 DNA: TGTGCCAGCAGTTCTCCGACAGTTCGGGCAGAGACCCAGTACTTC; clone size: -; CDR3 length: 15; D gene: -; J gene: TRBJ2-5; V gene: TRBV28
CDR3 protein: CASSTRQGTDTQYF; CDR3 DNA: TGTGCCAGCAGCACCCGACAGGGAACGGATACGCAGTATTTT; clone size: -; CDR3 length: 14; D gene: TRBD1; J gene: TRBJ2-3; V gene: TRBV9
CDR3 protein: CASSQLRDRGRLSTGELFF; CDR3 DNA: TGTGCCAGCAGCCAACTCCGGGACAGGGGACGTTTGAGCACCGGGGAGCTGTTTTTT; clone size: -; CDR3 length: 19; D gene: TRBD1; J gene: TRBJ2-2; V gene: TRBV14
CDR3 protein: CATSDLGGRGPNNEQFF; CDR3 DNA: TGTGCCACCAGTGATCTGGGGGGCAGGGGGCCCAACAATGAGCAGTTCTTC; clone size: -; CDR3 length: 17; D gene: TRBD1; J gene: TRBJ2-1; V gene: TRBV24-1
CDR3 protein: CASSYSGQVYEQYF; CDR3 DNA: TGTGCCAGCAGTTACTCGGGACAGGTCTACGAGCAGTACTTC; clone size: -; CDR3 length: 14; D gene: TRBD1; J gene: TRBJ2-7; V gene: TRBV6-5
CDR3 protein: CASSLGGQGTRNEQFF; CDR3 DNA: TGCGCCAGCAGCCTCGGGGGACAGGGGACTCGTAATGAGCAGTTCTTC; clone size: -; CDR3 length: 16; D gene: TRBD1; J gene: TRBJ2-1; V gene: TRBV4-3
CDR3 protein: CASSLRPGQGGTEAFF; CDR3 DNA: TGTGCCAGCAGCCTTAGGCCGGGACAGGGGGGCACTGAAGCTTTCTTT; clone size: few; CDR3 length: 16; D gene: TRBD1; J gene: TRBJ1-1; V gene: TRBV7-2
CDR3 protein: CASSLGQGNNQPQHF; CDR3 DNA: TGTGCCAGCAGCTTAGGACAGGGTAACAATCAGCCCCAGCATTTT; clone size: -; CDR3 length: 15; D gene: TRBD1; J gene: TRBJ1-5; V gene: TRBV7-9
CDR3 protein: CATSDWGLSNTEAFF; CDR3 DNA: TGTGCCACCAGTGATTGGGGGCTCTCGAACACTGAAGCTTTCTTT; clone size: -; CDR3 length: 15; D gene: -; J gene: TRBJ1-1; V gene: TRBV24-1
CDR3 protein: CASAREGRTGELFF; CDR3 DNA: TGTGCCAGCGCCCGGGAGGGCCGCACCGGGGAGCTGTTTTTT; clone size: -; CDR3 length: 14; D gene: TRBD2; J gene: TRBJ2-2; V gene: TRBV2
CDR3 protein: CASSSSRTSGRPSYNEQFF; CDR3 DNA: TGTGCCAGCAGTTCCAGCCGGACTAGCGGGAGACCCTCCTACAATGAGCAGTTCTTC; clone size: -; CDR3 length: 19; D gene: TRBD2; J gene: TRBJ2-1; V gene: TRBV27
CDR3 protein: CASSYSAYEQYF; CDR3 DNA: TGTGCCAGCAGTTACTCCGCCTACGAGCAGTACTTC; clone size: once; CDR3 length: 12; D gene: -; J gene: TRBJ2-7; V gene: TRBV6-6